These T cell receptor beta chains were read from a single sample in a study of blood T cell repertoires in COVID-19. Produced via immunoSEQ multiplex PCR; TCRdb's table is partial and in-frame only. The top ten clones hold around 6.3% of a sample with over 300,000 clones, 90% of them seen once. Material: peripheral blood. The receptors come from a man in his late teens or twenties with active or convalescent COVID-19. The CDR3 runs from the conserved cysteine through the conserved F or W. Fields, in order: CDR3 protein, CDR3 DNA, D gene, V gene, J gene, clone size. The D gene is left open where the match is weak. Clone size is shown for a subset of rows, as once, few, many or a class of expanded clone.

CDR3 protein: CASSLAGHRWDYGYTF
CDR3 DNA: TGTGCCAGCAGCTTAGCAGGTCACCGATGGGACTATGGCTACACCTTC
D gene: -
V gene: TRBV11-2
J gene: TRBJ1-2
clone size: few

CDR3 protein: CASSLTQGNTGNTIYF
CDR3 DNA: TGTGCCAGCAGCTTGACACAGGGTAATACTGGAAACACCATATATTTT
D gene: -
V gene: TRBV5-6
J gene: TRBJ1-3
clone size: few

CDR3 protein: CASSPAGTGPHEQYF
CDR3 DNA: TGTGCCAGCAGTCCCGCCGGGACAGGGCCCCACGAGCAGTACTTC
D gene: TRBD1
V gene: TRBV28
J gene: TRBJ2-7
clone size: -

CDR3 protein: CASSQSSGVISYEQYF
CDR3 DNA: TGTGCCAGCAGCCAGTCAAGCGGGGTAATCTCCTACGAGCAGTACTTC
D gene: TRBD2
V gene: TRBV4-2
J gene: TRBJ2-7
clone size: once

CDR3 protein: CASSYGRDEKLFF
CDR3 DNA: TGTGCCAGCAGTTACGGCAGGGATGAAAAACTGTTTTTT
D gene: -
V gene: TRBV6-2/TRBV6-3
J gene: TRBJ1-4
clone size: -

CDR3 protein: CASNRDRVFSTDTQYF
CDR3 DNA: TGTGCCAGTAACCGGGACAGGGTCTTTAGCACAGATACGCAGTATTTT
D gene: TRBD1
V gene: TRBV2
J gene: TRBJ2-3
clone size: -

CDR3 protein: CASSLEPSGGDEQFF
CDR3 DNA: TGTGCCAGCAGCTTAGAACCTAGCGGGGGTGATGAGCAGTTCTTC
D gene: TRBD2
V gene: TRBV7-2
J gene: TRBJ2-1
clone size: once

CDR3 protein: CASSLGSSGKGSDTQYF
CDR3 DNA: TGTGCCAGCAGCTTGGGGAGTAGCGGGAAAGGGTCAGATACGCAGTATTTT
D gene: TRBD2
V gene: TRBV5-4
J gene: TRBJ2-3
clone size: once

CDR3 protein: CATSGGPYNEQFF
CDR3 DNA: TGTGCCACCTCAGGGGGCCCTTACAATGAGCAGTTCTTC
D gene: TRBD1
V gene: TRBV6-5
J gene: TRBJ2-1
clone size: -

CDR3 protein: CASSPPRDRGSIGYTF
CDR3 DNA: TGTGCCAGCTCACCACCGCGGGACAGGGGTTCGATTGGCTACACCTTC
D gene: TRBD1
V gene: TRBV18
J gene: TRBJ1-2
clone size: -

CDR3 protein: CASSLVGGGAAFYEQYF
CDR3 DNA: TGCGCCAGCAGCTTGGTAGGAGGGGGCGCTGCCTTCTACGAGCAGTACTTC
D gene: -
V gene: TRBV5-1
J gene: TRBJ2-7
clone size: -

CDR3 protein: CASSFSLRERLETQYF
CDR3 DNA: TGTGCCAGCAGCTTCTCCCTTCGGGAGAGGCTGGAGACCCAGTACTTC
D gene: -
V gene: TRBV7-9
J gene: TRBJ2-5
clone size: -

CDR3 protein: CASSVRTLAYEQYF
CDR3 DNA: TGTGCCAGCAGTGTCCGGACTCTAGCCTACGAGCAGTACTTC
D gene: -
V gene: TRBV28
J gene: TRBJ2-7
clone size: -

CDR3 protein: CATSKIGNSYEQYF
CDR3 DNA: TGTGCCACCAGCAAAATCGGGAACTCCTACGAGCAGTACTTC
D gene: -
V gene: TRBV15
J gene: TRBJ2-7
clone size: -

CDR3 protein: CASSKGAGGDRRYNEQFF
CDR3 DNA: TGTGCCAGCAGCAAAGGGGCAGGGGGCGATAGAAGGTACAATGAGCAGTTCTTC
D gene: -
V gene: TRBV21-1
J gene: TRBJ2-1
clone size: -

CDR3 protein: CASSYGATDTQYF
CDR3 DNA: TGTGCCAGCAGTTACGGGGCCACAGATACGCAGTATTTT
D gene: -
V gene: TRBV6-5
J gene: TRBJ2-3
clone size: -

CDR3 protein: CASEQGDSYEQYF
CDR3 DNA: TGTGCCAGCGAGCAGGGGGACTCCTACGAGCAGTACTTC
D gene: TRBD1
V gene: TRBV28
J gene: TRBJ2-7
clone size: -

CDR3 protein: CASHTGRGYGYTF
CDR3 DNA: TGTGCCAGTCACACGGGCCGGGGCTATGGCTACACCTTC
D gene: -
V gene: TRBV19
J gene: TRBJ1-2
clone size: -

CDR3 protein: CASSPTFSPDTQYF
CDR3 DNA: TGTGCCAGTAGTCCAACCTTTAGTCCAGATACGCAGTATTTT
D gene: -
V gene: TRBV19
J gene: TRBJ2-3
clone size: -

CDR3 protein: CASSQERDRSYEQYF
CDR3 DNA: TGTGCCAGCAGCCAAGAGCGGGACAGGTCCTACGAGCAGTACTTC
D gene: TRBD1
V gene: TRBV4-2
J gene: TRBJ2-7
clone size: -

CDR3 protein: CASSPGQGFPETQYF
CDR3 DNA: TGTGCCAGCAGCCCGGGACAGGGTTTCCCAGAGACCCAGTACTTC
D gene: TRBD1
V gene: TRBV7-9
J gene: TRBJ2-5
clone size: -

CDR3 protein: CASSYGQGHGYTF
CDR3 DNA: TGCGCCAGCAGCTACGGACAGGGACATGGCTACACCTTC
D gene: TRBD1
V gene: TRBV5-1
J gene: TRBJ1-2
clone size: -

CDR3 protein: CASSPGGSSYEQYF
CDR3 DNA: TGTGCCAGCAGTCCGGGAGGGTCATCCTACGAGCAGTACTTC
D gene: TRBD2
V gene: TRBV7-3
J gene: TRBJ2-7
clone size: -

CDR3 protein: CASSYSGGFQETQYF
CDR3 DNA: TGTGCCAGCAGTTATAGCGGGGGGTTCCAAGAGACCCAGTACTTC
D gene: TRBD2
V gene: TRBV6-6
J gene: TRBJ2-5
clone size: -

CDR3 protein: CASSSGLAGVPDTQYF
CDR3 DNA: TGTGCCAGCAGTTCTGGACTAGCGGGAGTACCAGATACGCAGTATTTT
D gene: TRBD2
V gene: TRBV28
J gene: TRBJ2-3
clone size: -

CDR3 protein: CASSPAGTVNEKLFF
CDR3 DNA: TGTGCCAGCAGCCCCGCCGGGACAGTTAATGAAAAACTGTTTTTT
D gene: TRBD1
V gene: TRBV7-2
J gene: TRBJ1-4
clone size: -

CDR3 protein: CASSRMTSGASDTQYF
CDR3 DNA: TGCGCCAGCAGCCGGATGACTAGCGGGGCTTCAGATACGCAGTATTTT
D gene: TRBD2
V gene: TRBV5-1
J gene: TRBJ2-3
clone size: -

CDR3 protein: CASSYHGLASKYRTYEQYF
CDR3 DNA: TGTGCCAGCAGTTACCACGGACTAGCTTCCAAATACCGAACCTACGAGCAGTACTTC
D gene: TRBD2
V gene: TRBV6-2/TRBV6-3
J gene: TRBJ2-7
clone size: few

CDR3 protein: CASSWGSTGELFF
CDR3 DNA: TGTGCCAGCAGCTGGGGCAGCACCGGGGAGCTGTTTTTT
D gene: -
V gene: TRBV7-3
J gene: TRBJ2-2
clone size: -

CDR3 protein: CASSYGAPSGNTIYF
CDR3 DNA: TGTGCCAGCAGTTACGGGGCCCCCTCTGGAAACACCATATATTTT
D gene: -
V gene: TRBV6-5
J gene: TRBJ1-3
clone size: -

CDR3 protein: CASSLLGDRFYNEQFF
CDR3 DNA: TGTGCCAGCAGTCTATTGGGGGACAGGTTTTACAATGAGCAGTTCTTC
D gene: TRBD1
V gene: TRBV28
J gene: TRBJ2-1
clone size: -

CDR3 protein: CSASSDGSPGELFF
CDR3 DNA: TGCAGTGCTAGTTCCGACGGGAGTCCGGGGGAGCTGTTTTTT
D gene: -
V gene: TRBV20-1
J gene: TRBJ2-2
clone size: -

CDR3 protein: CASSQGSGALYNEQFF
CDR3 DNA: TGTGCCAGCAGCCAGGGTAGCGGGGCCCTCTACAATGAGCAGTTCTTC
D gene: TRBD2
V gene: TRBV14
J gene: TRBJ2-1
clone size: -

CDR3 protein: CASSPSGRREETQYF
CDR3 DNA: TGTGCCAGCAGCCCCAGCGGGAGGAGGGAAGAGACCCAGTACTTC
D gene: TRBD2
V gene: TRBV7-3
J gene: TRBJ2-5
clone size: -

CDR3 protein: CASSAIRDREGKLFF
CDR3 DNA: TGCGCCAGCAGTGCAATACGGGACAGGGAGGGAAAACTGTTTTTT
D gene: TRBD1
V gene: TRBV23-1
J gene: TRBJ1-4
clone size: -

CDR3 protein: CASSLLAGRNEQFF
CDR3 DNA: TGTGCCAGTAGTTTACTAGCGGGACGCAATGAGCAGTTCTTC
D gene: TRBD2
V gene: TRBV19
J gene: TRBJ2-1
clone size: -

CDR3 protein: CASSGEGLSTDTQYF
CDR3 DNA: TGTGCCAGCAGCGGGGAGGGCCTAAGCACAGATACGCAGTATTTT
D gene: TRBD2
V gene: TRBV11-3
J gene: TRBJ2-3
clone size: -

CDR3 protein: CASSQNTGGVNEKLFF
CDR3 DNA: TGTGCCAGCAGCCAAAACACGGGGGGAGTCAATGAAAAACTGTTTTTT
D gene: -
V gene: TRBV13
J gene: TRBJ1-4
clone size: -

CDR3 protein: CSVVDRAVHGYTF
CDR3 DNA: TGCAGCGTCGTGGACAGGGCCGTTCATGGCTACACCTTC
D gene: TRBD1
V gene: TRBV29-1
J gene: TRBJ1-2
clone size: -

CDR3 protein: CASSQSTGTVVGKLFF
CDR3 DNA: TGCGCCAGCAGCCAATCCACCGGGACAGTGGTTGGAAAACTGTTTTTT
D gene: TRBD1
V gene: TRBV4-1
J gene: TRBJ1-4
clone size: -